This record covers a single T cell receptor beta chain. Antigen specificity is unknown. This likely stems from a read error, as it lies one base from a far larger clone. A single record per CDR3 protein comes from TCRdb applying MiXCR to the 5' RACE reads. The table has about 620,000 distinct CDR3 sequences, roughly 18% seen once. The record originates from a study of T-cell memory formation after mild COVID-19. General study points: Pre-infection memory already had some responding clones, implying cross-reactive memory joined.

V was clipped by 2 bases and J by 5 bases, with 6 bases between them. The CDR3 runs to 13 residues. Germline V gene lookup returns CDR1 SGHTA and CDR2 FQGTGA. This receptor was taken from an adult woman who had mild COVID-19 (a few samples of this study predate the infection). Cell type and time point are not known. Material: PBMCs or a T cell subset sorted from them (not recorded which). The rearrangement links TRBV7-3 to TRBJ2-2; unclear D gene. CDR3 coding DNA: TGTGCCAGCAGCTTACAGGTGACCGGGGAGCTGTTTTTT. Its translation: CASSLQVTGELFF.